This TCR beta chain was captured by sequencing in a study of STAT3 mutations in large granular lymphocyte leukemia. Regarding the study as a whole: In several patients, dominant TCR clone burden exceeded STAT3 mutant burden. In T-cell large granular lymphocyte leukemia, about half of patients showed multiple immunodominant subclonotypes.

Clones were sequenced by immunoSEQ multiplex PCR, and TCRdb holds only the in-frame ones, with some missing. The table lists about 42,000 clones, roughly three quarters of them singletons, with about 0.45% in the top ten. CDR3 length equals 15 residues. Unmatched junction bases numbered 2, after V lost 5 bases and J lost 1 base. CDR1 and CDR2 (germline): SGHTA, FQGNSA. To note about this clone: Its antigen remains unknown.

The chain combines TRBV7-2 with TRBJ2-3; TRBD2 agrees at 11 bases. Sequenced material: PBMCs. This receptor was obtained from a human donor with T large granular lymphocyte leukemia. Some clones in this sample may be carry-over from other donors' samples. The CDR3 nucleotides read TGTGCCAGCAGCGTACTAGCGGGGGGCACAGATACGCAGTATTTT. Its translation: CASSVLAGGTDTQYF.